This T cell receptor beta chain comes out of a study of blood T cell repertoires in COVID-19. Study context: The cDNA or gDNA used as material had been derived from T cells, B-cell-depleted T cells, or PBMCs.

Assay used: immunoSEQ multiplex PCR; TCRdb lists only in-frame clones, some missing. The sample contains approximately 390,000 clones, over 75% of which appear only once. Sequencing input: PBMCs or T cells enriched from blood (not recorded which). The sequence was obtained from a woman between 40 and 55 years old with acute COVID-19.

The CDR3 spells CASSLALAEGTGGYTF. The DNA of the CDR3 is TGTGCCAGCAGCTTAGCTCTAGCGGAGGGAACGGGAGGCTACACCTTC. The V gene is TRBV7-9, the J gene TRBJ1-2; D is unresolved. The CDR3 totals 16 residues. The V end was cut by 0 bases, the J end by 8 bases, with 19 bases between. CDR1 and CDR2 from the germline V gene are SEHNR and FQNEAQ (reference sequence).